One and the same sample provided the 14 T cell receptor beta chains below, sequenced in a study of blood T cell repertoires in COVID-19. Method: immunoSEQ multiplex PCR; TCRdb's copy keeps in-frame clones and lacks some. There are about 240,000 clones in the sample; around 90% occur only once, and approximately 2.4% lies in the top ten. The sample was PBMCs or T cells enriched from blood (not recorded which). The receptors originated from a woman in her 30s with acute COVID-19.

J is TRBJ2-1 and V is TRBV24-1, with 8 bases lining up with TRBD1. The CDR3 length is 13 residues. The V gene's germline CDR1 is KGHDR and CDR2 SFDVKD. Trimming at V came to 7 bases and at J to 3 bases, leaving 1 base not matched to a gene. CDR3 sequence (DNA): TGTGCCACCAGCGGGACAGGCTACAATGAGCAGTTCTTC. It codes for CATSGTGYNEQFF.

A remark on this clone: One end of the junction is discordant with germline, which a read error may explain. This rearrangement joins TRBV5-1 to TRBJ1-1, with D uncertain. The V gene's germline CDR1 is SGHRS and CDR2 YFSETQ. This CDR3 is 14 amino acids long. CDR3 coding DNA: TGCGCCAGCAGTTTGGTCCCTGAGGACACTGAAGCTTTCTTT. This translates into CASSLVPEDTEAFF.

The rearrangement links TRBV4-3 to TRBJ1-4; D is undetermined. V was pared by 4 bases and J by 8 bases, with 14 bases between. The CDR3 loop spans 14 amino acids. Germline V gene data show CDR1 as LGHNA and CDR2 as YSLEER. The CDR3: CASSPGTGGEKLFF. In nucleotides, the CDR3 is TGCGCCAGCAGCCCCGGAACCGGAGGAGAAAAACTGTTTTTT.

The chain is built from TRBV6-1 and TRBJ2-4; D is unclear. Between the trimmed V and J ends, which lost 4 bases and 1 base, there was a span of 14 bases. The CDR3 runs 16 residues. Germline V gene sequence: CDR1 MNHNS, CDR2 SASEGT. The CDR3 is CASSGAINNAKNIQYF. CDR3 in DNA: TGTGCCAGCAGTGGGGCCATAAACAACGCCAAAAACATTCAGTACTTC.

This clone was picked up a small number of times. This chain joins TRBV5-4 and TRBJ1-1; D uncertain. There are 14 residues in the CDR3. Germline loops: CDR1 SGHNT, CDR2 YYREEE (reference sequence). V dropped 6 bases and J dropped 1 base, with 13 bases sitting between them. In DNA, the CDR3 is TGTGCCAGCAATTCTGACATAAGGAACACTGAAGCTTTCTTT. Its translation is CASNSDIRNTEAFF.

The CDR3 nucleotides are TGTGCTAGTGGTTTTTGGACAGAGAATAGCAATCAGCCCCAGCATTTT. This gives the protein CASGFWTENSNQPQHF. V is TRBV12-5 and J is TRBJ1-5; a weak D match, TRBD1 (6 bases). This CDR3 is 16 amino acids long. V was shortened by 3 bases and J by 0 bases, with 12 bases between the two germline ends. Germline V lookup: CDR1 LGHNT, CDR2 FRNRAP. Together with reference TRBV12-5 and TRBJ1-5, the CDR3 gives the full variable domain: DARVTQTPRHKVTEMGQEVTMRCQPILGHNTVFWYRQTMMQGLELLAYFRNRAPLDDSGMPKDRFSAEMPDATLATLKIQPSEPRDSAVYFCASGFWTENSNQPQHFGDGTRLSIL.

J is TRBJ2-1 and V is TRBV10-1; perhaps TRBD2 as D (5 bases). V dropped 4 bases and J dropped 4 bases, with 11 bases sitting between them. CDR3 length equals 14 residues. Germline assignment: CDR1 WNHNN and CDR2 SYGVQD (reference sequence). The CDR3 region has the DNA TGCGCCAGCAGTGCTTACCGCGGGTACAATGAGCAGTTCTTC. Protein product: CASSAYRGYNEQFF.

The chain is built from TRBV19 and TRBJ2-7; 8 bases fit TRBD1. Germline-derived CDR1 and CDR2 are LNHDA and SQIVND (reference sequence). This CDR3 spans 14 amino acids. V trimming: 3 bases; J trimming: 6 bases; junction bases outside the gene matches: 7. CDR3 in DNA: TGTGCCAGTAGTATTCAGGGACAGGCGGGCGAGCAGTACTTC. Protein: CASSIQGQAGEQYF.

The chain combines TRBV18 with TRBJ2-7, with a weak D call TRBD2 (6 bases). Germline-derived CDR1 and CDR2 are KGHSH and LQKENI. CDR3 length: 12 amino acids. Trimming removed 4 bases from V and 6 bases from J, with 10 bases in between. The CDR3 DNA reads TGTGCCAGCTCACTCCAGGGAGGCGAGCAGTACTTC. Translation gives CASSLQGGEQYF.

V gene TRBV7-2 combines with J gene TRBJ2-1, with 8 nucleotides matching TRBD1. The CDR3 consists of 14 residues. From germline, CDR1 is SGHTA and CDR2 FQGNSA. J lost 8 bases, V lost 5 bases, and 8 bases had no gene match. The chain's CDR3 is CASSLSGTGDEQFF. CDR3 sequence (DNA): TGTGCCAGCAGCCTCTCCGGGACAGGAGATGAGCAGTTCTTC. Using reference TRBV7-2 and TRBJ2-1 for the parts outside the CDR3, the full variable domain is GAGVSQSPSNKVTEKGKDVELRCDPISGHTALYWYRQSLGQGLEFLIYFQGNSAPDKSGLPSDRFSAERTGGSVSTLTIQRTQQEDSAVYLCASSLSGTGDEQFFGPGTRLTVL.

This clone was seen a single time. V is TRBV29-1 and J is TRBJ1-1; D remains unclear. V lost 1 base to trimming and J lost 1 base, with 7 bases between them. Germline V gene sequence: CDR1 SQVTM, CDR2 ANQGSEA. The CDR3 runs to 13 residues. The CDR3 DNA is TGCAGCGTTGAAGTCAGCGGGAACACTGAAGCTTTCTTT. Protein product: CSVEVSGNTEAFF. Variable domain in full (rest from reference TRBV29-1 and TRBJ1-1): SAVISQKPSRDICQRGTSLTIQCQVDSQVTMMFWYRQQPGQSLTLIATANQGSEATYESGFVIDKFPISRPNLTFSTLTVSNMSPEDSSIYLCSVEVSGNTEAFFGQGTRLTVV.

This chain connects TRBV11-2 to TRBJ1-6; maybe TRBD1 (5 bases). The CDR3 sequence is 16 residues long. The V gene's germline CDR1 is SGHAT and CDR2 FQNNGV. Trimming took 4 bases from V and 7 from J, leaving 17 bases between them. The CDR3 sequence is CASSSIRGHQNSPLHF. The CDR3 region has the DNA TGTGCCAGCAGCTCAATCCGCGGACACCAAAATTCACCCCTCCACTTT. Complete variable domain (other parts from reference TRBV11-2 and TRBJ1-6): EAGVAQSPRYKIIEKRQSVAFWCNPISGHATLYWYQQILGQGPKLLIQFQNNGVVDDSQLPKDRFSAERLKGVDSTLKIQPAKLEDSAVYLCASSSIRGHQNSPLHFGNGTRLTVT.

Written as DNA, the CDR3 is TGTGCCAGCAGCGGAGGACAGGAAACCTATGAAAAACTGTTTTTT. This translates into CASSGGQETYEKLFF. The V call is TRBV9, the J call TRBJ1-4; TRBD1 agrees at 7 bases. The CDR3 spans 15 residues. Germline CDR1 SGDLS, CDR2 YYNGEE. The ends lost 3 bases at V and 6 bases at J; junction bases unmatched: 8.

The V and J genes are TRBV4-1 and TRBJ1-6, with 7 bases identical to TRBD1. The CDR3 runs to 15 residues. V was clipped by 4 bases and J by 7 bases; unmatched bases: 7. Germline loops: CDR1 MGHRA, CDR2 YSYEKL. CDR3 sequence (DNA): TGCGCCAGCAGCCCGCTGACAGGGCTAAATTCACCCCTCCACTTT. This translates into CASSPLTGLNSPLHF.